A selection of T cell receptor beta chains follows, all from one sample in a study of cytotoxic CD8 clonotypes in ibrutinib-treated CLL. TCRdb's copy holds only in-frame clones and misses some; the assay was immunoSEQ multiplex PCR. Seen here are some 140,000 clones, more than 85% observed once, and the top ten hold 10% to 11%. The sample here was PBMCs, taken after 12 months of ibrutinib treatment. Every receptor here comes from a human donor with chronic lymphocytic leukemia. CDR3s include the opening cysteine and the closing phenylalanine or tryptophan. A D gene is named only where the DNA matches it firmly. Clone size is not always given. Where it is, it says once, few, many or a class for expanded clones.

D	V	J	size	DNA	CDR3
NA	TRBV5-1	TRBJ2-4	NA	TGCGCCAGCAGCTTGGAGGTAGGGCAGGGTGGCATTCAGTACTTC	CASSLEVGQGGIQYF
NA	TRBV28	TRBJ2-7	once	TGTGCCAGCCACGACCAGGGGATCACCTACGAGCAGTACTTC	CASHDQGITYEQYF
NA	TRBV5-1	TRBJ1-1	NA	TGCGCCAGCAGCTCGTTGACAGGGAACACTGAAGCTTTCTTT	CASSSLTGNTEAFF
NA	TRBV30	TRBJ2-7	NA	TGTGCCTGGAGTCCCCCGGGTAGCGCAATTTACGAGCAGTACTTC	CAWSPPGSAIYEQYF
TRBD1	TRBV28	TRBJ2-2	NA	TGTGCCAGCCAAGGACAGGGGGGTACCGGGGAGCTGTTTTTT	CASQGQGGTGELFF
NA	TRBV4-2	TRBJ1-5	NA	TGTGCCAGCAGCCCGCCCGATGGGCCCCAGCATTTT	CASSPPDGPQHF
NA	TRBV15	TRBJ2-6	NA	TGTGCCACCAGCAGCGAGGGGGAGATCTTTCCTGGGGCCAACGTCCTGACTTTC	CATSSEGEIFPGANVLTF
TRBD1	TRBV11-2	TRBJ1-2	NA	TGTGCCAGCAGCCTAGCGCAGGGGGGAAGCTATGGCTACACCTTC	CASSLAQGGSYGYTF
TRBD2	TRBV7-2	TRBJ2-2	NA	TGTGCCAGCAGCTCCAATCCTGGGACTAGCGGGGAGCTGTTTTTT	CASSSNPGTSGELFF
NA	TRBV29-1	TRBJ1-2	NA	TGCAGCGTTGAAGATTTTATGTCGGTGCACTACACCTTC	CSVEDFMSVHYTF
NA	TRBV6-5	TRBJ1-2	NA	TGTGCCAGCAGTCGGAAGGGTAACTATGGCTACACCTTC	CASSRKGNYGYTF
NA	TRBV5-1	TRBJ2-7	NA	TGCGCCAGCAGCTTGGGCGCCTACGAGCAGTACTTC	CASSLGAYEQYF
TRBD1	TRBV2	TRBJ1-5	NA	TGTGCCAGCAGAGGTGGGACAGGGGTATGGGCTCAGCCCCAGCATTTT	CASRGGTGVWAQPQHF
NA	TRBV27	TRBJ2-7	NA	TGTGCCAGCGGAGGACGGGGGACCTACGAGCAGTACTTC	CASGGRGTYEQYF
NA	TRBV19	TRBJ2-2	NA	TGTGCCAGTAGTAATGGAGCCGGGGAGCTGTTTTTT	CASSNGAGELFF
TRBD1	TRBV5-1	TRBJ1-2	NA	TGCGCCAGCAGCCTAGGGGGCTCTGGTGGCTACACCTTC	CASSLGGSGGYTF
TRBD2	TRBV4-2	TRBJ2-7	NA	TGTGCCAGCAGCCATCCACTAGCGGGGGTATGGGAGCAGTACTTC	CASSHPLAGVWEQYF